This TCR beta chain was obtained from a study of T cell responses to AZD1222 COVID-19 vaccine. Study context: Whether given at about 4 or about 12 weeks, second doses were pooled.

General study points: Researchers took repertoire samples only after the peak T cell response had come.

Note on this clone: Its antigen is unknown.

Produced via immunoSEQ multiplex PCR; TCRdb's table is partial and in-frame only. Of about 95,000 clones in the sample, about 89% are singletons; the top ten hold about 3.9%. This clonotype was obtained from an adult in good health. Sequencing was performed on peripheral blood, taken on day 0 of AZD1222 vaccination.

The CDR3 sequence is CASSVAGAGATYEQYF. The CDR3 DNA reads as TGTGCCAGCAGCGTAGCTGGGGCGGGGGCCACCTACGAGCAGTACTTC. This chain connects TRBV9 to TRBJ2-7, with TRBD2 as a possible D gene (7 bases). The germline V gene encodes CDR1 SGDLS and CDR2 YYNGEE. The V gene lost 0 bases and the J gene lost 2 bases, with 15 bases spanning the gap. This CDR3 spans 16 amino acids.